The rows below give T cell receptor beta chains drawn from one sample of a study of T cell responses to AZD1222 COVID-19 vaccine. Profiled with immunoSEQ multiplex PCR; TCRdb holds only in-frame clones, not every one. Of more than 95,000 clones in the sample, about 89% are singletons; the top ten hold over 3%. This sample comprised peripheral blood, obtained 28 days after the second dose of the MenACWY control vaccine. The receptor source for this set is an adult who received the MenACWY meningococcal vaccine as a control. Both conserved end residues are part of each CDR3. D genes are given only for firm matches. Only part of the rows carry a size: once, few, many, or a class if the clone is expanded.

cdr3_length: 13; clone_size: -; d_call: -; j_call: TRBJ1-5; v_call: TRBV24-1; cdr3_aa: CATSPTGYQPQHF; cdr3_nt: TGTGCCACCAGCCCCACGGGTTATCAGCCCCAGCATTTT
cdr3_length: 15; clone_size: -; d_call: TRBD1; j_call: TRBJ1-2; v_call: TRBV18; cdr3_aa: CASSPQGQGVYGYTF; cdr3_nt: TGTGCCAGCTCACCACAGGGACAGGGGGTCTATGGCTACACCTTC
cdr3_length: 12; clone_size: once; d_call: -; j_call: TRBJ2-7; v_call: TRBV12-3/TRBV12-4; cdr3_aa: CASSQDSPEQYF; cdr3_nt: TGTGCCAGCAGCCAGGACAGCCCCGAGCAGTACTTC
cdr3_length: 15; clone_size: -; d_call: TRBD1; j_call: TRBJ1-1; v_call: TRBV6-7; cdr3_aa: CASSFGLTGAQGAFF; cdr3_nt: TGTGCCAGCAGTTTCGGGCTGACAGGGGCCCAGGGGGCTTTCTTT
cdr3_length: 16; clone_size: -; d_call: TRBD2; j_call: TRBJ2-7; v_call: TRBV29-1; cdr3_aa: CSVEERLAGGHGEQYF; cdr3_nt: TGCAGCGTTGAAGAGAGGCTAGCGGGGGGGCATGGCGAGCAGTACTTC
cdr3_length: 14; clone_size: -; d_call: -; j_call: TRBJ1-5; v_call: TRBV5-5; cdr3_aa: CASNRDIGNQPQHF; cdr3_nt: TGTGCCAGCAATCGGGACATAGGCAATCAGCCCCAGCATTTT
cdr3_length: 13; clone_size: -; d_call: -; j_call: TRBJ2-7; v_call: TRBV7-8; cdr3_aa: CASSPRAGYEQYF; cdr3_nt: TGTGCCAGCAGCCCTAGGGCGGGGTACGAGCAGTACTTC
cdr3_length: 11; clone_size: -; d_call: -; j_call: TRBJ1-1; v_call: TRBV2; cdr3_aa: CASSEDTEAFF; cdr3_nt: TGTGCCAGCAGTGAGGACACTGAAGCTTTCTTT
cdr3_length: 16; clone_size: -; d_call: TRBD2; j_call: TRBJ2-2; v_call: TRBV4-1; cdr3_aa: CASSQGTRGNTGELFF; cdr3_nt: TGCGCCAGCAGCCAAGGGACTAGGGGGAACACCGGGGAGCTGTTTTTT
cdr3_length: 15; clone_size: -; d_call: TRBD1; j_call: TRBJ1-5; v_call: TRBV28; cdr3_aa: CASSFPTGANQPQHF; cdr3_nt: TGTGCCAGCAGTTTCCCGACAGGGGCAAATCAGCCCCAGCATTTT
cdr3_length: 15; clone_size: -; d_call: -; j_call: TRBJ1-5; v_call: TRBV5-5; cdr3_aa: CASSSGPGQNQPQHF; cdr3_nt: TGTGCCAGCAGCTCGGGACCGGGACAAAATCAGCCCCAGCATTTT
cdr3_length: 14; clone_size: -; d_call: TRBD1; j_call: TRBJ1-1; v_call: TRBV7-9; cdr3_aa: CASSLRDRNTEAFF; cdr3_nt: TGTGCCAGCAGCTTACGGGACAGAAACACTGAAGCTTTCTTT
cdr3_length: 14; clone_size: -; d_call: TRBD1; j_call: TRBJ1-6; v_call: TRBV3-1/TRBV3-2; cdr3_aa: CASSQDQGGSPLHF; cdr3_nt: TGTGCCAGCAGCCAAGATCAGGGGGGTTCACCCCTCCACTTT
cdr3_length: 16; clone_size: -; d_call: -; j_call: TRBJ2-5; v_call: TRBV5-1; cdr3_aa: CASSPRPPDTQETQYF; cdr3_nt: TGCGCCAGCAGCCCGCGGCCACCAGACACCCAAGAGACCCAGTACTTC
cdr3_length: 15; clone_size: -; d_call: -; j_call: TRBJ2-3; v_call: TRBV29-1; cdr3_aa: CRAPARPILTDTQYF; cdr3_nt: TGCAGAGCTCCCGCCAGGCCTATACTCACAGATACGCAGTATTTT
cdr3_length: 15; clone_size: -; d_call: TRBD2; j_call: TRBJ2-7; v_call: TRBV7-2; cdr3_aa: CASSSPGGLFNEQYF; cdr3_nt: TGTGCCAGCAGCTCACCGGGGGGTCTTTTCAACGAGCAGTACTTC
cdr3_length: 15; clone_size: -; d_call: -; j_call: TRBJ2-6; v_call: TRBV27; cdr3_aa: CASRDDSSGANVLTF; cdr3_nt: TGTGCCAGCCGTGACGACAGCTCTGGGGCCAACGTCCTGACTTTC
cdr3_length: 14; clone_size: -; d_call: -; j_call: TRBJ1-1; v_call: TRBV18; cdr3_aa: CASSPLTGTAEAFF; cdr3_nt: TGTGCCAGCTCACCACTCACCGGGACGGCTGAAGCTTTCTTT
cdr3_length: 12; clone_size: -; d_call: -; j_call: TRBJ1-2; v_call: TRBV19; cdr3_aa: CASSKGNYGYTF; cdr3_nt: TGTGCCAGTAGTAAGGGGAACTATGGCTACACCTTC
cdr3_length: 15; clone_size: -; d_call: TRBD2; j_call: TRBJ2-5; v_call: TRBV6-5; cdr3_aa: CASSYLAGGAETQYF; cdr3_nt: TGTGCCAGCAGTTATCTAGCGGGGGGCGCGGAGACCCAGTACTTC
cdr3_length: 15; clone_size: -; d_call: -; j_call: TRBJ1-4; v_call: TRBV4-3; cdr3_aa: CASSQKRSASEKLFF; cdr3_nt: TGCGCCAGCAGCCAAAAGCGGTCGGCGAGTGAAAAACTGTTTTTT
cdr3_length: 15; clone_size: -; d_call: TRBD1; j_call: TRBJ1-5; v_call: TRBV28; cdr3_aa: CASSPRDSRNQPQHF; cdr3_nt: TGTGCCAGCAGTCCCCGGGACAGCCGAAATCAGCCCCAGCATTTT
cdr3_length: 15; clone_size: -; d_call: -; j_call: TRBJ2-7; v_call: TRBV19; cdr3_aa: CASSVPGRGSYEQYF; cdr3_nt: TGTGCCAGTAGTGTCCCGGGACGGGGGTCCTACGAGCAGTACTTC
cdr3_length: 16; clone_size: few; d_call: -; j_call: TRBJ1-1; v_call: TRBV3-1/TRBV3-2; cdr3_aa: CASSQSSWGGHTEAFF; cdr3_nt: TGTGCCAGCAGCCAAAGCTCGTGGGGGGGACACACTGAAGCTTTCTTT
cdr3_length: 13; clone_size: -; d_call: -; j_call: TRBJ1-2; v_call: TRBV6-5; cdr3_aa: CASSYSTPGGYTF; cdr3_nt: TGTGCCAGCAGTTACTCGACGCCAGGCGGCTACACCTTC
cdr3_length: 14; clone_size: -; d_call: -; j_call: TRBJ1-5; v_call: TRBV30; cdr3_aa: CAWSSGGGNQPQHF; cdr3_nt: TGTGCCTGGAGTTCGGGGGGCGGCAATCAGCCCCAGCATTTT
cdr3_length: 14; clone_size: -; d_call: -; j_call: TRBJ1-1; v_call: TRBV10-3; cdr3_aa: CAISEATDGTEAFF; cdr3_nt: TGTGCCATCAGTGAGGCGACAGATGGCACTGAAGCTTTCTTT
cdr3_length: 16; clone_size: -; d_call: -; j_call: TRBJ2-1; v_call: TRBV27; cdr3_aa: CASRERGGSSYNEQFF; cdr3_nt: TGTGCCAGCAGGGAAAGGGGGGGGAGCTCCTACAATGAGCAGTTCTTC
cdr3_length: 17; clone_size: -; d_call: -; j_call: TRBJ1-4; v_call: TRBV24-1; cdr3_aa: CATSDPQGSGANEKLFF; cdr3_nt: TGTGCCACCAGTGACCCACAGGGCTCCGGGGCTAATGAAAAACTGTTTTTT
cdr3_length: 16; clone_size: -; d_call: TRBD2; j_call: TRBJ2-7; v_call: TRBV18; cdr3_aa: CASSLSALAGSYEQYF; cdr3_nt: TGTGCCAGCTCACTTTCGGCTTTAGCGGGGTCCTACGAGCAGTACTTC
cdr3_length: 18; clone_size: -; d_call: -; j_call: TRBJ2-7; v_call: TRBV4-1; cdr3_aa: CASSQAHSPSRIPYEQYF; cdr3_nt: TGCGCCAGCAGCCAAGCTCACTCCCCTTCCAGGATCCCCTACGAGCAGTACTTC
cdr3_length: 15; clone_size: once; d_call: -; j_call: TRBJ1-5; v_call: TRBV6-1; cdr3_aa: CASSEDRVGNQPQHF; cdr3_nt: TGTGCCAGCAGTGAAGACAGGGTGGGCAATCAGCCCCAGCATTTT
cdr3_length: 13; clone_size: -; d_call: -; j_call: TRBJ2-7; v_call: TRBV6-2/TRBV6-3; cdr3_aa: CASSYQETYEQYF; cdr3_nt: TGTGCCAGCAGTTATCAGGAGACCTACGAGCAGTACTTC
cdr3_length: 16; clone_size: -; d_call: TRBD1; j_call: TRBJ1-5; v_call: TRBV19; cdr3_aa: CASDFRGTGTNQPQHF; cdr3_nt: TGTGCCAGTGACTTCCGGGGGACAGGGACTAATCAGCCCCAGCATTTT
cdr3_length: 15; clone_size: -; d_call: -; j_call: TRBJ2-1; v_call: TRBV4-3; cdr3_aa: CASSQDILRYNEQFF; cdr3_nt: TGCGCCAGCAGCCAAGATATTTTGCGGTACAATGAGCAGTTCTTC
cdr3_length: 14; clone_size: -; d_call: TRBD2; j_call: TRBJ2-5; v_call: TRBV7-2; cdr3_aa: CASSLPPRGETQYF; cdr3_nt: TGTGCCAGCAGCTTACCCCCGCGGGGGGAGACCCAGTACTTC
cdr3_length: 15; clone_size: -; d_call: TRBD1; j_call: TRBJ2-7; v_call: TRBV7-9; cdr3_aa: CASSLGTGGIYEQYF; cdr3_nt: TGTGCCAGCAGCTTAGGGACAGGGGGTATCTACGAGCAGTACTTC
cdr3_length: 16; clone_size: -; d_call: TRBD2; j_call: TRBJ2-3; v_call: TRBV6-2/TRBV6-3; cdr3_aa: CASSYSRGTKADTQYF; cdr3_nt: TGTGCCAGCAGTTACTCGAGAGGGACTAAAGCTGATACGCAGTATTTT
cdr3_length: 10; clone_size: -; d_call: -; j_call: TRBJ1-2; v_call: TRBV5-8; cdr3_aa: CASGTNGYTF; cdr3_nt: TGTGCCAGTGGGACTAACGGCTACACCTTC
cdr3_length: 15; clone_size: -; d_call: TRBD1; j_call: TRBJ1-2; v_call: TRBV14; cdr3_aa: CASSQTGQGRGGYTF; cdr3_nt: TGTGCCAGCAGCCAAACCGGACAGGGGCGCGGTGGCTACACCTTC